Following are 7 T cell receptor beta chains from one sample sequenced in a study of cytomegalovirus exposure and HLA in healthy donors. The PCR used 60 Vbeta and 13 Jbeta primers. Profiled with immunoSEQ multiplex PCR; TCRdb holds only in-frame clones, not every one. This sample has around 130,000 clones, with approximately 84% found just once. The specimen was PBMCs. The receptors here all came from a boy between 2 and 10 years old in good health and CMV-seronegative.

The DNA for the CDR3 is TGTGCCAGTAGTATAACACCAAACTATGGCTACACCTTC. The encoded protein is CASSITPNYGYTF. The chain employs TRBV19 and TRBJ1-2; unclear D gene. The germline V and J ends were trimmed by 2 bases and 2 bases, with 6 bases remaining between them. The CDR3 has 13 amino acids. Looked up from germline, CDR1 is LNHDA and CDR2 is SQIVND (reference sequence).

The rearrangement joins TRBV19 to TRBJ1-2; the match to TRBD1 covers 9 bases. After removal of 10 bases from V and 3 bases from J, the junction contained 3 bases not matched to a gene. The germline CDR1 and CDR2 sequences are LNHDA and SQIVND (reference sequence). This CDR3 has 12 residues. CDR3 loop: CATTGGHYGYTF. DNA for the CDR3: TGTGCCACCACAGGGGGCCACTATGGCTACACCTTC.

This clone was seen more than once but under ten times. The V gene is TRBV4-2, the J gene TRBJ2-7; D unresolved. Trimming took 0 bases from V and 3 from J, leaving 6 bases between them. The CDR3 length is 13 residues. Germline assignment: CDR1 LGHNA and CDR2 YNFKEQ. The CDR3 sequence: CASSQDSGYEQYF. In DNA form, the CDR3 reads TGTGCCAGCAGCCAAGATTCAGGCTACGAGCAGTACTTC.

The chain recombines TRBV5-6 with TRBJ2-1, with D possibly TRBD2 on 6 matching bases. The CDR3 has 15 residues. Trimming took 0 bases from V and 1 from J, leaving 8 bases between them. The V gene's germline CDR1 is SGHDT and CDR2 YYEEEE. In DNA form, the CDR3 reads TGTGCCAGCAGCTTGGGGAGGGTTTCCTACAATGAGCAGTTCTTC. Amino acids: CASSLGRVSYNEQFF.

This rearrangement joins TRBV4-1 to TRBJ2-7, with 9 positions matching TRBD2. V lost 2 bases, J lost 0 bases, and 2 bases stayed unmatched. The CDR3 extends over 15 amino acids. The germline V gene has CDR1 MGHRA and CDR2 YSYEKL. In DNA, the CDR3 is TGCGCCAGCAGCCAACTAGCGGGGAGCTCCTACGAGCAGTACGTC. Its protein product is CASSQLAGSSYEQYV.

This chain joins TRBV18 and TRBJ2-1; D perhaps matches TRBD2 (5 bases). The length of the CDR3 is 13 residues. The germline V and J ends were trimmed by 7 bases and 12 bases, with 19 bases remaining between them. Per germline, CDR1 KGHSH and CDR2 LQKENI. The DNA for the CDR3 is TGTGCCAGCTTGCAATCCAGTTCAGGACTGCAGTTCTTC. Translating it yields CASLQSSSGLQFF.

The chain carries TRBV19 and TRBJ1-3; D not certain. The CDR3 is 14 amino acids. Germline V gives CDR1 LNHDA, CDR2 SQIVND (reference sequence). V was pared by 5 bases and J by 1 base, with 9 bases between. For the CDR3, the DNA is TGTGCCAGTAGTCCCGGGTCATCTGGAAACACCATATATTTT. It is translated as CASSPGSSGNTIYF. Full variable domain (missing parts from reference TRBV19 and TRBJ1-3): DGGITQSPKYLFRKEGQNVTLSCEQNLNHDAMYWYRQDPGQGLRLIYYSQIVNDFQKGDIAEGYSVSREKKESFPLTVTSAQKNPTAFYLCASSPGSSGNTIYFGEGSWLTVV.